This TCR beta chain was found in a study of shared clonotypes between healthy human individuals. Roughly 200 ng DNA, tens of thousands of T cell genomes, went into each sorted-subset replicate PCR. Here immunoSEQ multiplex PCR was the method, and the copy in TCRdb shows in-frame clones only, minus some. The table has some 2 million clones, about 95% seen once. The V end lost 3 bases, the J end lost 0 bases, and 6 bases lay between the germline ends. The CDR3 totals 13 residues. CDR1 and CDR2 from the germline V gene are SNHLY and FYNNEI. Only CD45RO-negative cells positively selected for CCR7 counted as naive CD8 cells, so terminally differentiated effector memory CD45RA+ cells were excluded.

The clonotype comes from a man aged 18 to 29 in good health. Sequenced: naive CD8+ T cells sorted from blood. The chain is built from TRBV2 and TRBJ2-7; the D is unclear. Here the CDR3 DNA reads TGTGCCAGCAGTGATCTGGGCTCCTACGAGCAGTACTTC. It specifies CASSDLGSYEQYF.